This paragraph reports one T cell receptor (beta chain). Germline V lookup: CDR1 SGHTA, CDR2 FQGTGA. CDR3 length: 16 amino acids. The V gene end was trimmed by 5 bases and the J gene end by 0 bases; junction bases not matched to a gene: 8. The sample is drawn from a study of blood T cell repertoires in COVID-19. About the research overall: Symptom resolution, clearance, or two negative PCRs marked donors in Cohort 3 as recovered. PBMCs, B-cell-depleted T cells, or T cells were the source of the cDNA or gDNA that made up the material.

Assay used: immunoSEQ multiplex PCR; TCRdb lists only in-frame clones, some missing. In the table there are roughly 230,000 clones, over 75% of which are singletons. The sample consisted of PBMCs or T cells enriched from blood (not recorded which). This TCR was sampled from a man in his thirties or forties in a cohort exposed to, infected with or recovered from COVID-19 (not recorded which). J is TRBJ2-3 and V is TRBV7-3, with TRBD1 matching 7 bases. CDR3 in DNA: TGTGCCAGCAGCCCCGGACAGGTATTCAGCACAGATACGCAGTATTTT. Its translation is CASSPGQVFSTDTQYF. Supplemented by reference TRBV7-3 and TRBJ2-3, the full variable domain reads GAGVSQTPSNKVTEKGKYVELRCDPISGHTALYWYRQSLGQGPEFLIYFQGTGAADDSGLPNDRFFAVRPEGSVSTLKIQRTERGDSAVYLCASSPGQVFSTDTQYFGPGTRLTVL.